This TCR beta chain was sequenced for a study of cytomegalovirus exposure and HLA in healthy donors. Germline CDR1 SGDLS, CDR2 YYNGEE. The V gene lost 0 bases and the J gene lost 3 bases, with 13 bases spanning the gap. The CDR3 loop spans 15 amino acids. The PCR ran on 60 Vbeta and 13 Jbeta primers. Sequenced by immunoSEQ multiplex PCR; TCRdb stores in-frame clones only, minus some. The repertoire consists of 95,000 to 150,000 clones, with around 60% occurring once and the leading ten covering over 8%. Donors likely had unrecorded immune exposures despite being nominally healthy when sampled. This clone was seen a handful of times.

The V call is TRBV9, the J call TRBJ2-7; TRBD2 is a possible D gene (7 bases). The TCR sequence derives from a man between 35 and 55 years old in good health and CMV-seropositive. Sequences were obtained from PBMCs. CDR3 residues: CASSVGGGGGYEQYF. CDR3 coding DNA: TGTGCCAGCAGCGTAGGGGGCGGGGGCGGCTACGAGCAGTACTTC.